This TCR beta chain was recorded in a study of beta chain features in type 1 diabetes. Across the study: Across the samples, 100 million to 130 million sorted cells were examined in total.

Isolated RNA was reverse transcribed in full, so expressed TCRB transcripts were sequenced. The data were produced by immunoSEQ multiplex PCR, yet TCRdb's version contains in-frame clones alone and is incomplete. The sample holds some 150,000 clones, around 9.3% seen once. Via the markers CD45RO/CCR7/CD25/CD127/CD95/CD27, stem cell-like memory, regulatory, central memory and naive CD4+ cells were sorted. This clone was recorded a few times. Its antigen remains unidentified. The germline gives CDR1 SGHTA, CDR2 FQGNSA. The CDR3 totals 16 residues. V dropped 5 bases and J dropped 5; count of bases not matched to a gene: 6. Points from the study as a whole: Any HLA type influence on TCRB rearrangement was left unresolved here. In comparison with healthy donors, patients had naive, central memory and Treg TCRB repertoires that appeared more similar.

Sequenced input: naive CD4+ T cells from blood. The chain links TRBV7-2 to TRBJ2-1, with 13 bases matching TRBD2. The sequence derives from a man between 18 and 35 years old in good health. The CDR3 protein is CASSPRTSGGHNEQFF. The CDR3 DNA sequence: TGTGCCAGCAGCCCGAGGACTAGCGGGGGTCACAATGAGCAGTTCTTC.